These 20 T cell receptor beta chains originate from one sample sequenced in a study of CD8 T cells in Susac syndrome. The RNA, roughly 0.5 to 1 ug, was put through reverse transcription using random hexamers. One entry per CDR3 protein, called by TCRdb with MiXCR from the immunoSEQ multiplex PCR reads. Found here are 100,000 to 150,000 distinct CDR3 sequences, over 85% of them singletons; the top ten hold roughly 0.3%. Sequencing was performed on CD8+ T cells from PBMCs. These receptors were taken from a human donor with multiple sclerosis.

The chain recombines TRBV27 with TRBJ2-3; D unclear. The CDR3 consists of 14 residues. The V gene lost 5 bases and the J gene lost 2 bases, with 11 bases spanning the gap. From germline, CDR1 is MNHEY and CDR2 SMNVEV (reference sequence). CDR3 sequence: CASSRGRTTDTQYF. CDR3 DNA sequence: TGTGCCAGCAGTAGAGGACGGACCACAGATACGCAGTATTTT.

The V gene is TRBV20-1, the J gene TRBJ2-5, with D perhaps TRBD2 (6 bases). The germline V gene encodes CDR1 DFQATT and CDR2 SNEGSKA (reference sequence). Trimming left V 0 bases short and J 4 bases short, with 21 bases between. There are 17 residues in the CDR3. The CDR3 nucleotides are TGCAGTGCTAGAGATCAGGACTTCTCGCTCGGGGGAGAGACCCAGTACTTC. This gives the protein CSARDQDFSLGGETQYF.

V usage is TRBV5-1 and J usage is TRBJ2-7; 9 bases are a match to TRBD1. CDR1 and CDR2 from the germline V gene are SGHRS and YFSETQ. The V and J ends lost 2 bases and 5 bases, in that order; junction bases with no gene match: 2. The CDR3 is 13 residues long. CDR3 bases: TGCGCCAGCAGCTTACGACAGGGGGACGAGCAGTACTTC. Protein: CASSLRQGDEQYF.

This chain uses TRBV14 with TRBJ2-5, with 13 bases fitting TRBD2. Germline loops: CDR1 SGHDN, CDR2 FVKESK. The CDR3 contains 20 residues. The V segment lost 1 base and the J segment 4 bases; nucleotides outside the gene matches: 15. CDR3 coding DNA: TGTGCCAGCAGCCAAGGACCGCCCGGGACTAGCGGGGAGCTTCGAGAGACCCAGTACTTC. It specifies CASSQGPPGTSGELRETQYF.

The rearrangement links TRBV7-6 to TRBJ2-3, with D hard to call. The CDR3 extends over 14 amino acids. V was cut by 5 bases and J by 2 bases, with 11 bases left in between. CDR1 is SGHVS and CDR2 is FNYEAQ in the germline V gene. The CDR3: CASSRKRITDTQYF. For the CDR3, the DNA is TGTGCCAGCAGCCGAAAGCGTATCACAGATACGCAGTATTTT.

A single count supports this clonotype. This chain uses TRBV27 with TRBJ2-7, with D perhaps given as TRBD1 or TRBD2 (5 bases each). Germline CDR1 is MNHEY and CDR2 is SMNVEV (reference sequence). V dropped 5 bases and J dropped 1 base, with 9 bases sitting between them. The CDR3 spans 13 residues. CDR3: CASSQGRSYEQYV. The CDR3 bases are TGTGCCAGCAGTCAGGGACGTTCCTACGAGCAGTACGTC.

The chain carries TRBV7-9 and TRBJ2-7, with TRBD1 as a possible D gene (5 bases). V lost 8 bases to trimming and J lost 1 base, with 12 bases between them. The CDR3 length is 13 residues. The germline V gene encodes CDR1 SEHNR and CDR2 FQNEAQ (reference sequence). Written as DNA, the CDR3 is TGTGCCAGCGAACCACAGGATTCCTACGAGCAGTACTTC. Protein sequence: CASEPQDSYEQYF.

V gene TRBV9 combines with J gene TRBJ2-7, with D maybe TRBD1 (5 bases). The CDR3 consists of 15 residues. Germline V gene lookup returns CDR1 SGDLS and CDR2 YYNGEE. V dropped 0 bases and J dropped 0 bases, with 10 bases sitting between them. CDR3 nucleotides: TGTGCCAGCAGCGTAGAGGGGTCCTACTCCTACGAGCAGTACTTC. Amino acids: CASSVEGSYSYEQYF.

This chain uses TRBV19 with TRBJ1-5, with D unclear. This CDR3 is built from 16 residues. In germline, CDR1 is LNHDA, CDR2 SQIVND (reference sequence). Trimming removed 6 bases at V and 3 bases at J, with 18 bases between. The CDR3: CASRKLWRAPNQPQHF. For the CDR3, the DNA is TGTGCCAGTAGAAAATTGTGGAGGGCCCCCAATCAGCCCCAGCATTTT. The full variable domain, in which reference TRBV19 and TRBJ1-5 provide the parts outside the CDR3, is DGGITQSPKYLFRKEGQNVTLSCEQNLNHDAMYWYRQDPGQGLRLIYYSQIVNDFQKGDIAEGYSVSREKKESFPLTVTSAQKNPTAFYLCASRKLWRAPNQPQHFGDGTRLSIL.

The genes are TRBV4-2 and TRBJ2-1, with 10 bases identical to TRBD2. The CDR3 sequence is 17 residues long. The germline V gene encodes CDR1 LGHNA and CDR2 YNFKEQ. Unmatched junction bases numbered 11, after V lost 2 bases and J lost 7 bases. The DNA of the CDR3 is TGTGCCAGCAGCCAAACCAGTCTAGCGGGAGATAAGAATGAGCAGTTCTTC. Translation gives CASSQTSLAGDKNEQFF.

The V and J genes are TRBV19 and TRBJ1-3, with D perhaps matching TRBD1 (6 bases). This CDR3 is 12 amino acids long. V dropped 9 bases and J dropped 4 bases, with 10 bases sitting between them. Per germline, CDR1 LNHDA and CDR2 SQIVND (reference sequence). As DNA, the CDR3 is TGTGCCAGCCGGACAGAAGGAAACACCATATATTTT. Translated: CASRTEGNTIYF.

The chain carries TRBV7-2 and TRBJ2-2; TRBD1 is a possible D gene (6 bases). V lost 5 bases, J lost 3 bases, and 10 bases lay in between. The length of the CDR3 is 14 residues. Germline V gene data show CDR1 as SGHTA and CDR2 as FQGNSA. The CDR3 DNA reads TGTGCCAGCAGCCCCTACAGGGACACCGGGGAGCTGTTTTTT. Translation: CASSPYRDTGELFF.

The genes are TRBV2 and TRBJ2-3; D perhaps matches TRBD1 (6 bases). Germline V gene data show CDR1 as SNHLY and CDR2 as FYNNEI. Trimming removed 3 bases from V and 4 bases from J, with 11 bases in between. CDR3 length equals 14 residues. In DNA form, the CDR3 reads TGTGCCAGCAGTGAGGGGGACAACCCAGATACGCAGTATTTT. Translating gives CASSEGDNPDTQYF.

The chain links TRBV7-2 to TRBJ2-2, with D unclear. Trimming left V 5 bases short and J 0 bases short, with 7 bases between. This CDR3 is built from 14 residues. Germline CDR1 is SGHTA and CDR2 is FQGNSA. The CDR3 reads CASSLDPNTGELFF. For the CDR3, the DNA is TGTGCCAGCAGCCTCGACCCGAACACCGGGGAGCTGTTTTTT.

The genes are TRBV19 and TRBJ1-1; D perhaps matches TRBD1 (5 bases). The CDR3 has 16 amino acids. Germline V gene sequence: CDR1 LNHDA, CDR2 SQIVND (reference sequence). The V gene lost 6 bases and the J gene lost 0 bases, with 17 bases spanning the gap. CDR3 in DNA: TGTGCCAGTAGCCTCCTAGAGGGGAGCTTGAACACTGAAGCTTTCTTT. Translated: CASSLLEGSLNTEAFF.

The chain carries TRBV9 and TRBJ1-2; the match to TRBD1 covers 9 bases. The trim removed 0 bases at V and 7 bases at J, leaving 7 bases unmatched. CDR3 length equals 15 residues. CDR1 SGDLS and CDR2 YYNGEE come from the germline V gene. The CDR3 nucleotides read TGTGCCAGCAGCGTAGGGGACAGGGACCTCGGTGGCTACACCTTC. Translating it yields CASSVGDRDLGGYTF.

The gene calls are TRBV27 and TRBJ2-1; 13 positions agree with TRBD2. The CDR3 contains 15 residues. V lost 7 bases, J lost 8 bases, and 8 bases stayed unmatched. Germline CDR1 MNHEY, CDR2 SMNVEV (reference sequence). CDR3 DNA: TGTGCCAGCAAAGAGACTAGCGGGGGGTTTGATGAGCAGTTCTTC. This codes for CASKETSGGFDEQFF.

This rearrangement joins TRBV24-1 to TRBJ2-6, with TRBD1 matching over 8 bases. Trimming removed 3 bases from V and 2 bases from J; junction bases left unmatched: 2. Germline CDR1 KGHDR, CDR2 SFDVKD. The CDR3 runs to 16 residues. The CDR3 here is CATSDHRGAGANVLTF. DNA for the CDR3: TGTGCCACCAGTGATCACAGGGGGGCTGGGGCCAACGTCCTGACTTTC.

V usage is TRBV7-8 and J usage is TRBJ1-1, with D unresolved. Germline CDR1 and CDR2: SGHVS and FQNEAQ. The V and J ends lost 3 bases and 7 bases respectively, with 12 bases between them. The CDR3 sequence is 13 residues long. The DNA for the CDR3 is TGTGCCAGCAGCTTGCTAGGGTTCGGTGAAGCTTTCTTT. This sequence encodes CASSLLGFGEAFF.

V usage is TRBV20-1 and J usage is TRBJ1-3, with no clear D. CDR1 is DFQATT, CDR2 SNEGSKA, per germline (reference sequence). The CDR3 runs to 15 residues. Trimming pared 6 bases from V and 0 bases from J, leaving 15 bases between. The CDR3 sequence: CSAVTRLSSGNTIYF. The CDR3 coding sequence is TGCAGTGCCGTCACCCGTCTCAGCTCTGGAAACACCATATATTTT.